The clone carrying this TCR beta chain was observed once. V was trimmed by 5 bases and J by 14 bases, leaving 13 bases between them. CDR1 is SEHNR, CDR2 FQNEAQ, per germline (reference sequence). This CDR3 region has 11 residues. The sample is drawn from a study of PD-1 blockade in classical Hodgkin lymphoma. TCRdb's table, derived via immunoSEQ multiplex PCR, lists solely in-frame clones and lacks some. The sample holds about 40,000 clones, 75% to 90% seen once. Patients all relapsed after autologous stem cell transplantation, and there was variation in brentuximab vedotin exposure. This clonotype originated in a human donor with classical Hodgkin lymphoma. This chain uses TRBV7-9 with TRBJ2-1; D unresolved. Sample: peripheral blood mononuclear cells (PBMCs), taken at baseline. CDR3 bases: TGTGCCAGCAGCCTCCAAGGATCGGAGTTCTTC. It specifies CASSLQGSEFF.